Listed below are T cell receptor beta chains from one sample, sequenced in a study of regulatory T cells in long-lasting Graves disease. Using its own MiXCR run on the multiplex PCR reads, TCRdb lists one record per CDR3 protein. Among about 470,000 distinct CDR3 sequences listed, 14% to 15% were seen once. Separately, the same data were catalogued under a study of T cells in Graves' hyperthyroidism and ophthalmopathy.

The sequencing used peripheral blood mononuclear cells (PBMCs), collected at new diagnosis, from a patient treated with antithyroid drugs. These TCRs come from a woman aged 30 to 39 with Graves disease. Both conserved end residues are part of each CDR3. Fields, in order: V gene, J gene, clone size, D gene, CDR3 DNA, CDR3 protein. The D gene is left open where the match is weak. A clone size is listed for some rows: how often the clone was seen (once, few, many), or a class if it is expanded.

v_gene: TRBV12-3/TRBV12-4; j_gene: TRBJ1-5; abundance: many; d_gene: -; CDR3nt: TGTGCCAGCAGTTTAGTGGCAGGCAATCAGCCCCAGCATTTT; CDR3aa: CASSLVAGNQPQHF
v_gene: TRBV2; j_gene: TRBJ1-1; abundance: many; d_gene: -; CDR3nt: TGTGCCAGCATGCCGGGGAGATTGAACACTGAAGCTTTCTTT; CDR3aa: CASMPGRLNTEAFF
v_gene: TRBV4-1; j_gene: TRBJ2-5; abundance: -; d_gene: TRBD2; CDR3nt: TGCGCCAGCAGCCATCCCCCAGCGGGAGGGGGACAAGAGACCCAGTACTTC; CDR3aa: CASSHPPAGGGQETQYF
v_gene: TRBV11-2; j_gene: TRBJ2-1; abundance: -; d_gene: TRBD2; CDR3nt: TGTGCCAGCAGCCCCTCCTCCGGGACTAGCGGGACACTATACAATGAGCAGTTCTTC; CDR3aa: CASSPSSGTSGTLYNEQFF
v_gene: TRBV5-1; j_gene: TRBJ2-7; abundance: many; d_gene: TRBD2; CDR3nt: TGCGCCAGCAGCTTGGGACTAGCGGTACTTGATTCGGTGCAGTACTTC; CDR3aa: CASSLGLAVLDSVQYF
v_gene: TRBV7-3; j_gene: TRBJ2-5; abundance: many; d_gene: TRBD2; CDR3nt: TGTGCCAGCAGCGTAGGGCAGGGCGGGAGGCGGGAGACCCAGTACTTC; CDR3aa: CASSVGQGGRRETQYF
v_gene: TRBV9; j_gene: TRBJ2-1; abundance: -; d_gene: -; CDR3nt: TGTGCCAGCAGCGTACTAGAGCGACCAGGCCCTTACAATGAGCAGTTCTTC; CDR3aa: CASSVLERPGPYNEQFF
v_gene: TRBV9; j_gene: TRBJ2-4; abundance: -; d_gene: -; CDR3nt: TGTGCCAGCAGCGTAGCCCACGTACCTCGGGACAAAAACATTCAGTACTTC; CDR3aa: CASSVAHVPRDKNIQYF
v_gene: TRBV28; j_gene: TRBJ1-2; abundance: many; d_gene: -; CDR3nt: TGTGCCAGCAGTTTCATCGTTGCCGGACGGGAGGACTATGGCTACACCTTC; CDR3aa: CASSFIVAGREDYGYTF
v_gene: TRBV20-1; j_gene: TRBJ1-2; abundance: few; d_gene: -; CDR3nt: TGCAGTGTCGGGACCGCGAAGGGCTACACCTTC; CDR3aa: CSVGTAKGYTF
v_gene: TRBV9; j_gene: TRBJ1-2; abundance: many; d_gene: -; CDR3nt: TGTGCCAGCAGCGTAGTAGGCGGTAACTATGGCTACACCTTC; CDR3aa: CASSVVGGNYGYTF
v_gene: TRBV4-2; j_gene: TRBJ2-3; abundance: few; d_gene: -; CDR3nt: TGTGCCAGCAGCCAAGCCACGAGGGCAGATACGCAGTATTTT; CDR3aa: CASSQATRADTQYF
v_gene: TRBV12-3/TRBV12-4; j_gene: TRBJ2-3; abundance: many; d_gene: TRBD2; CDR3nt: TGTGCCAGCAGTGCTAGCGGGGGGGCAGATACGCAGTATTTT; CDR3aa: CASSASGGADTQYF
v_gene: TRBV30; j_gene: TRBJ2-2; abundance: few; d_gene: TRBD2; CDR3nt: TGTGCCTGGGCTAATGCGGGACTATTTATAGGGCTGTTTTTT; CDR3aa: CAWANAGLFIGLFF
v_gene: TRBV29-1; j_gene: TRBJ2-3; abundance: -; d_gene: -; CDR3nt: TGCAGCGTTTTCGGAACTGGGGTCACAGATACGCAGTATTTT; CDR3aa: CSVFGTGVTDTQYF
v_gene: TRBV18; j_gene: TRBJ2-7; abundance: many; d_gene: -; CDR3nt: TGTGCCAGCTCACCCGGGGACGGTGCCTACGAGCAGTACTTC; CDR3aa: CASSPGDGAYEQYF
v_gene: TRBV10-1; j_gene: TRBJ2-1; abundance: few; d_gene: TRBD2; CDR3nt: TGCGCCAGCTCCCCCCTCGGCGGGAGGGCCGGTCACAATGAGCAGTTCTTC; CDR3aa: CASSPLGGRAGHNEQFF
v_gene: TRBV27; j_gene: TRBJ2-7; abundance: many; d_gene: TRBD2; CDR3nt: TGTGCCAGCAGTTTACTCAGACTAGCGGGAGAACGGAGCTCCTACGAGCAGTACTTC; CDR3aa: CASSLLRLAGERSSYEQYF
v_gene: TRBV18; j_gene: TRBJ1-6; abundance: many; d_gene: -; CDR3nt: TGTGCCAGCTCCGGGGGCGCGGGCGAAAATTCACCCCTCCACTTT; CDR3aa: CASSGGAGENSPLHF
v_gene: TRBV24-1; j_gene: TRBJ1-1; abundance: many; d_gene: -; CDR3nt: TGTGCCACCAGTTATTCTCCCCCCGGGGACACTGAAGCTTTCTTT; CDR3aa: CATSYSPPGDTEAFF
v_gene: TRBV30; j_gene: TRBJ1-5; abundance: many; d_gene: -; CDR3nt: TGTGCCTGGAGTGTACTTACACGCAATCAGCCCCAGCATTTT; CDR3aa: CAWSVLTRNQPQHF
v_gene: TRBV5-6; j_gene: TRBJ2-5; abundance: -; d_gene: TRBD1; CDR3nt: TGTGCCAGCAGCTTCGACAGGGGTCGGACCCAGTACTTC; CDR3aa: CASSFDRGRTQYF
v_gene: TRBV24-1; j_gene: TRBJ2-7; abundance: many; d_gene: -; CDR3nt: TGTGCCACCAGTGCCCCCCCCCGGGCAGAGGAGTCCCTCGAGCAGTACTTC; CDR3aa: CATSAPPRAEESLEQYF
v_gene: TRBV4-1; j_gene: TRBJ2-1; abundance: many; d_gene: TRBD2; CDR3nt: TGCGCCAGCAGCCAAGAGAGACTAGCGGACAATGAGCAGTTCTTC; CDR3aa: CASSQERLADNEQFF
v_gene: TRBV19; j_gene: TRBJ2-1; abundance: few; d_gene: TRBD2; CDR3nt: TGTGCCAGTAGTCCTCTAGCGGGTAGGGGGACTGAGCAGTTCTTC; CDR3aa: CASSPLAGRGTEQFF
v_gene: TRBV6-5; j_gene: TRBJ2-3; abundance: many; d_gene: -; CDR3nt: TGTGCCAGCAGTTACTCGAGCCACACAGATACGCAGTATTTT; CDR3aa: CASSYSSHTDTQYF
v_gene: TRBV11-2; j_gene: TRBJ2-7; abundance: many; d_gene: -; CDR3nt: TGTGCCAGCAGCCGCCTGACGCCGAAAGCTATTTACGAGCAGTACTTC; CDR3aa: CASSRLTPKAIYEQYF
v_gene: TRBV13; j_gene: TRBJ2-3; abundance: -; d_gene: -; CDR3nt: TGTGCCAGCAGCATCACCCCCCGGACTACTTCAGATACGCAGTATTTT; CDR3aa: CASSITPRTTSDTQYF
v_gene: TRBV11-3; j_gene: TRBJ2-2; abundance: many; d_gene: -; CDR3nt: TGTGCCAGCAGCTTAACAATCCCAAACACCGGGGAGCTGTTTTTT; CDR3aa: CASSLTIPNTGELFF
v_gene: TRBV6-2/TRBV6-3; j_gene: TRBJ2-1; abundance: many; d_gene: TRBD1; CDR3nt: TGTGCCAGCGTAAGAGGGACAGCCCCTTCGGGTGAGCAGTTCTTC; CDR3aa: CASVRGTAPSGEQFF
v_gene: TRBV9; j_gene: TRBJ2-7; abundance: few; d_gene: -; CDR3nt: TGTGCCAGCAGCGTAGGCGGTTGGTACGAGCAGTACTTC; CDR3aa: CASSVGGWYEQYF
v_gene: TRBV6-5; j_gene: TRBJ1-4; abundance: many; d_gene: TRBD1; CDR3nt: TGTGCCAGCAGTTACGGACAGGGGAATGAAAAACTGTTTTTT; CDR3aa: CASSYGQGNEKLFF
v_gene: TRBV29-1; j_gene: TRBJ1-2; abundance: many; d_gene: TRBD1; CDR3nt: TGCAGCGTGCTAGGGACAGGGGATTCCAGAAACTATGGCTACACCTTC; CDR3aa: CSVLGTGDSRNYGYTF
v_gene: TRBV6-1; j_gene: TRBJ2-5; abundance: many; d_gene: TRBD2; CDR3nt: TGTGCCAGCACCTCCGGGAGAGCGGGACGAGAGACCCAGTACTTC; CDR3aa: CASTSGRAGRETQYF
v_gene: TRBV3-1; j_gene: TRBJ1-1; abundance: many; d_gene: -; CDR3nt: TGTGCCAGCAGCCAAGGGCCCACAACGGCTGAAGCTTTCTTT; CDR3aa: CASSQGPTTAEAFF
v_gene: TRBV28; j_gene: TRBJ1-5; abundance: many; d_gene: -; CDR3nt: TGTGCCAGCAGTTTATGGGGGGTCCCTAATCAGCCCCAGCATTTT; CDR3aa: CASSLWGVPNQPQHF
v_gene: TRBV5-1; j_gene: TRBJ2-1; abundance: -; d_gene: TRBD2; CDR3nt: TGCGCCAGCAACGAAGCGGGAGGGCCCGGGAATGAGCAGTTCTTC; CDR3aa: CASNEAGGPGNEQFF